Listed below are T cell receptor beta chains from one sample, sequenced in a study of T-cell reconstitution after alpha-beta-depleted transplantation in children. One entry per CDR3 protein, called by TCRdb with MiXCR from the PCR reads. The sample gives about 400,000 distinct CDR3 sequences, roughly 20% of which show up once; 3% to 4.5% is in the top ten. The sample here was PBMCs from the stem cell graft donor, taken from the stem cell graft. Source of these receptors: a human donor who donated a stem cell graft to a child with acute myeloid leukemia. The CDR3 runs from the conserved cysteine through the conserved F or W. The D gene is left open where the match is weak. Part of the rows lack a size; the others show once, few, many or a class for expanded clones.

len	v_gene	d_gene	j_gene	abundance	CDR3nt	CDR3aa
15	TRBV20-1	NA	TRBJ2-7	few	TGCAGTGCTAGAGAATGGGCGCAGCTCTCCTACGAGCAGTACTTC	CSAREWAQLSYEQYF
16	TRBV9	TRBD2	TRBJ2-3	once	TGTGCCAGCAGCCCACAACTAGCGGGGCTTGGGGATACGCAGTATTTT	CASSPQLAGLGDTQYF
16	TRBV20-1	TRBD2	TRBJ2-3	many	TGCAGTGCTAGGAACACAAGGACTAGCGGGAAGGATACGCAGTATTTT	CSARNTRTSGKDTQYF
15	TRBV5-5	NA	TRBJ2-3	many	TGTGCCAGCAACCGAGAATGGGGGAGTGAAGATACGCAGTATTTT	CASNREWGSEDTQYF
14	TRBV27	NA	TRBJ2-1	many	TGTGCCAGCAGAACCACTGGTTCCTACAATGAGCAGTTCTTC	CASRTTGSYNEQFF
14	TRBV7-2	NA	TRBJ2-2	many	TGTGCCAGCAGCTTAGAAAGTGCCACCGGGGAGCTGTTTTTT	CASSLESATGELFF
14	TRBV6-2/TRBV6-3	NA	TRBJ1-5	NA	TGTGCCAGCAGTTGGGATGTTAGCAATCAGCCCCAGCATTTT	CASSWDVSNQPQHF
14	TRBV7-3	NA	TRBJ2-7	NA	TGTGCCAGCAGTTCGGGCCCCCCGATCTACGAGCAGTACTTC	CASSSGPPIYEQYF
13	TRBV27	NA	TRBJ2-1	few	TGTGCCAGCAGTTTATCGTGGCACGATGAGCAGTTCTTC	CASSLSWHDEQFF
16	TRBV27	TRBD2	TRBJ2-2	NA	TGTGCCAGCACCCAATCAGCGGGAGGGGGGACCGGGGAGCTGTTTTTT	CASTQSAGGGTGELFF
14	TRBV12-3/TRBV12-4	NA	TRBJ2-5	NA	TGTGCCAGCAGTTTACTGGGAGCTGAAGAGACCCAGTACTTC	CASSLLGAEETQYF
17	TRBV27	NA	TRBJ2-1	NA	TGTGCCAGCAGTTCCCATGGGTGGGACTCCTCCTACAATGAGCAGTTCTTC	CASSSHGWDSSYNEQFF
14	TRBV29-1	TRBD2	TRBJ2-1	many	TGCAGCGTTGCTGAGACTAGCGTCTACAATGAGCAGTTCTTC	CSVAETSVYNEQFF
14	TRBV28	NA	TRBJ2-1	few	TGTGCCACCGAGCTCGTTAAACCCCACAATGAGCAGTTCTTC	CATELVKPHNEQFF
12	TRBV15	NA	TRBJ1-6	many	TGTGCCACCAGCAGCGGTAATTCACCCCTCCACTTT	CATSSGNSPLHF
16	TRBV27	NA	TRBJ2-5	NA	TGTGCCAGCAGTACCCGACTGCCAGGGCTGAAAGAGACCCAGTACTTC	CASSTRLPGLKETQYF
15	TRBV3-1	TRBD1	TRBJ2-3	NA	TGTGCCAGCAGCCAAGAGGACAGGGCTACAGATACGCAGTATTTT	CASSQEDRATDTQYF
12	TRBV5-1	TRBD1	TRBJ2-5	NA	TGCGCCAGCTGCCCGGACAGGGGGACCAAGTACTTC	CASCPDRGTKYF
15	TRBV12-3/TRBV12-4	TRBD2	TRBJ2-3	NA	TGTGCCAGCACCCTGACTAGCGGGAGAACAGATACGCAGTATTTT	CASTLTSGRTDTQYF
14	TRBV5-1	NA	TRBJ2-3	NA	TGCGCCAGCCAACCGGGACTGGTGGGTGATACGCAGTATTTT	CASQPGLVGDTQYF
12	TRBV12-3/TRBV12-4	NA	TRBJ1-1	few	TGTGCCAGCAGTTTGGACAGTGGCGAAGCTTTCTTT	CASSLDSGEAFF
15	TRBV5-1	TRBD2	TRBJ2-1	NA	TGCGCCAGCAGCCGTGGAAGCGGGGGGTACAATGAGCAGTTCTTC	CASSRGSGGYNEQFF
18	TRBV29-1	NA	TRBJ2-1	many	TGCAGCGTTGGATCCCGCCAGAACAGACGGAGTGGGGGCAATGAGCAGTTCTTC	CSVGSRQNRRSGGNEQFF
14	TRBV20-1	NA	TRBJ2-5	few	TGCAGTGCCGCCGCTAGCGCCAGGGGGGAGACCCAGTACTTC	CSAAASARGETQYF
15	TRBV20-1	NA	TRBJ2-4	NA	TGCAGTGCTAGAGACCTGTTGGGCCCGAAAAACATTCAGTACTTC	CSARDLLGPKNIQYF
16	TRBV15	NA	TRBJ2-7	few	TGTGCCACCACCCAAGGGCCTGCCCGATTCGCCTACGAGCAGTACTTC	CATTQGPARFAYEQYF
15	TRBV4-1	NA	TRBJ2-2	few	TGCGCCAGCAGCCATGAGGGCAGAGACACCGGGGAGCTGTTTTTT	CASSHEGRDTGELFF
13	TRBV29-1	NA	TRBJ1-3	few	TGCAGCGTTGTGGACGGCTCTGGAAACACCATATATTTT	CSVVDGSGNTIYF
12	TRBV20-1	NA	TRBJ1-5	many	TGCAGTGCTAGAGATGGGGAGCAGCCCCAGCATTTT	CSARDGEQPQHF
12	TRBV29-1	NA	TRBJ1-1	few	TGCAGCGTTGAACACAGGAACACTGAAGCTTTCTTT	CSVEHRNTEAFF
15	TRBV6-5	NA	TRBJ2-1	many	TGTGCCAGCAGCTTAACAGCAGAGCTATACAATGAGCAGTTCTTC	CASSLTAELYNEQFF
16	TRBV20-1	TRBD2	TRBJ2-7	NA	TGCAGTGCTGGAGGGACTAGCGGGACTCGCTCCTACGAGCGGTACTTC	CSAGGTSGTRSYERYF
14	TRBV12-3/TRBV12-4	TRBD2	TRBJ2-1	many	TGTGCCAGCAGGCCTTCCGGGACTAGCGGGGAGCAGTTCTTC	CASRPSGTSGEQFF
15	TRBV4-2	NA	TRBJ1-2	NA	TGTGCCAGCAGCCAAGATCAGGGTGGAAACTATGGCTACACCTTC	CASSQDQGGNYGYTF
21	TRBV6-2/TRBV6-3	TRBD2	TRBJ2-7	NA	TGTGCCCGGGCAGGGACCAAGTTGAGGAGATATAGCGGGAGCCCTTCCTACGAGCAGTACTTC	CARAGTKLRRYSGSPSYEQYF
18	TRBV11-2	TRBD1	TRBJ2-7	NA	TGTGCCAGCAGCCCCACGGGCCGGGACAGGGGCTCTCCCTACGAGCAGTACTTC	CASSPTGRDRGSPYEQYF
13	TRBV20-1	TRBD2	TRBJ2-1	many	TGCAGTGCTAGCAGCGGGAGGTTCAATGAGCAGTTCTTC	CSASSGRFNEQFF
18	TRBV6-5	TRBD1	TRBJ2-2	NA	TGTGCCAGCAGTTACTCTCGAGTTCCGGACAGGGACACCGGGGAGCTGTTTTTT	CASSYSRVPDRDTGELFF
15	TRBV12-3/TRBV12-4	NA	TRBJ2-7	few	TGTGCCAGCAGTTTCATGGACCGCGAGGGTAATGAGCAGTACTTC	CASSFMDREGNEQYF
13	TRBV29-1	TRBD1	TRBJ2-7	few	TGCAGCGTCGATTTGGGACAGGGGGCCGAGCAGTACTTC	CSVDLGQGAEQYF
13	TRBV20-1	NA	TRBJ2-1	NA	TGCAGTGCTAGAGTTCTAACTGGCAATGAGCAGTTCTTC	CSARVLTGNEQFF
14	TRBV20-1	NA	TRBJ1-1	few	TGCATCACAGCCTCAGGGAACTTGAACACTGAAGCTTTCTTT	CITASGNLNTEAFF
13	TRBV12-3/TRBV12-4	TRBD2	TRBJ2-7	many	TGTGCCAGCAGACAAAGCGGGAGCTACGAGCAGTACTTC	CASRQSGSYEQYF
16	TRBV12-3/TRBV12-4	NA	TRBJ1-5	NA	TGTGCCAGCAGTTTCACTGCAGGGTATAGCAATCAGCCCCAGCATTTT	CASSFTAGYSNQPQHF
16	TRBV12-3/TRBV12-4	NA	TRBJ2-3	few	TGTGCCAGCAGTCCTTCCCTCTCCCTTACGGCAGATACGCAGTATTTT	CASSPSLSLTADTQYF
13	TRBV13	NA	TRBJ2-7	many	TGTGCCAGCAGCTTATTAGTCACCGACGAGCAGTACTTC	CASSLLVTDEQYF